This TCR beta chain was captured by sequencing in a study of blood T cell repertoires in COVID-19. Looking at the study overall: The cDNA or gDNA used as material had been derived from T cells, B-cell-depleted T cells, or PBMCs.

Germline V gene data show CDR1 as LGHDT and CDR2 as YNNKEL (reference sequence). The CDR3 loop spans 14 amino acids. V lost 4 bases, J lost 7 bases, and 7 bases stayed unmatched. Original analysis: How many nucleated cells were present was estimated from reference gene primer amplification. The protocol was immunoSEQ multiplex PCR, while the TCRdb copy is restricted to in-frame clones and leaves out a portion. V and J calls and clone size come straight from that table; D and trimming were deduced from the DNA. The table shows under 50,000 clones, with around 90% occurring only once. The clonotype comes from a man in his forties or fifties with active COVID-19. The chain recombines TRBV3-1 (or the pseudogene TRBV3-2) with TRBJ2-1; 7 nucleotides agree with TRBD2. The sample consisted of peripheral blood. The CDR3 DNA sequence: TGTGCCAGCAGCCTCCGGACTAGTCGTAATGAGCAGTTCTTC. It encodes CASSLRTSRNEQFF.